Following are 15 T cell receptor beta chains from one sample sequenced in a study of blood T cell repertoires in COVID-19. Repertoires were generated with immunoSEQ multiplex PCR, while TCRdb's copy carries only in-frame clones and drops some. The repertoire consists of around 150,000 clones, with roughly 80% occurring once and the leading ten covering around 2.7%. The sample comprised peripheral blood. The receptors were gathered from a man in his 70s with acute or convalescent COVID-19.

There are a few counts of this clone. The rearrangement joins TRBV18 to TRBJ2-1; D possibly corresponds to TRBD2 (5 bases). Trimming removed 2 bases at V and 8 bases at J, with 19 bases between. Germline V gene data show CDR1 as KGHSH and CDR2 as LQKENI. The length of the CDR3 is 16 residues. CDR3 protein: CASSPRSLAVGDEQFF. In DNA, the CDR3 is TGTGCCAGCTCACCAAGATCCCTAGCCGTCGGCGATGAGCAGTTCTTC.

The V call is TRBV5-5, the J call TRBJ1-5; D possibly corresponds to TRBD1 (5 bases). The germline gives CDR1 SGHKS, CDR2 YYEKEE (reference sequence). CDR3 length: 16 residues. The germline V and J ends were trimmed by 4 bases and 2 bases, with 16 bases remaining between them. The CDR3 is CASSPGADVGNQPQHF. As DNA, the CDR3 is TGTGCCAGCAGCCCTGGGGCAGACGTCGGCAATCAGCCCCAGCATTTT. Using reference TRBV5-5 and TRBJ1-5 for the parts outside the CDR3, the full variable domain is DAGVTQSPTHLIKTRGQQVTLRCSPISGHKSVSWYQQVLGQGPQFIFQYYEKEERGRGNFPDRFSARQFPNYSSELNVNALLLGDSALYLCASSPGADVGNQPQHFGDGTRLSIL.

V usage is TRBV14 and J usage is TRBJ2-5; tentatively, D is TRBD2 (6 bases). Germline V gene data show CDR1 as SGHDN and CDR2 as FVKESK. The CDR3 totals 13 residues. V was clipped by 1 base and J by 10 bases, with 13 bases between them. CDR3 nucleotide sequence: TGTGCCAGCAGCCAAGGGTCAAGGGGAGGCCAGTACTTC. As protein: CASSQGSRGGQYF.

In this sample, this clone turned up a few times. This chain uses TRBV5-1 with TRBJ2-5; D is perhaps TRBD1 (6 bases). V gave up 0 bases and J gave up 5 bases, with 14 bases separating them. Germline CDR1 and CDR2: SGHRS and YFSETQ. The CDR3 sequence is 15 residues long. The CDR3 loop reads CASSLEQGLGETQYF. DNA of the CDR3: TGCGCCAGCAGCTTGGAGCAGGGGTTGGGGGAGACCCAGTACTTC.

The chain uses TRBV7-9 and TRBJ2-1; 15 nucleotides line up with TRBD2. The CDR3 sequence is 18 residues long. The germline CDR1 and CDR2 sequences are SEHNR and FQNEAQ (reference sequence). Germline trimming cut 5 bases from V and 13 bases from J; bases unmatched to any gene: 18. The CDR3 DNA reads TGTGCCAGCAGCGAATTGTGGGGGACTAGCGGGAGGTTGGGCTTTCAGTTCTTC. It yields the protein CASSELWGTSGRLGFQFF. Full variable domain (rest looked up from reference TRBV7-9 and TRBJ2-1): DTGVSQNPRHKITKRGQNVTFRCDPISEHNRLYWYRQTLGQGPEFLTYFQNEAQLEKSRLLSDRFSAERPKGSFSTLEIQRTEQGDSAMYLCASSELWGTSGRLGFQFFGPGTRLTVL.

The chain has TRBV24-1 and TRBJ2-1, with TRBD1 matching 9 bases. The germline CDR1 and CDR2 sequences are KGHDR and SFDVKD. V lost 3 bases to trimming and J lost 2 bases; unmatched junction nucleotides: 7. This CDR3 contains 17 residues. CDR3 sequence (DNA): TGTGCCACCAGTGATCAGCCGGGACAGGGACCCTACAATGAGCAGTTCTTC. It translates to CATSDQPGQGPYNEQFF.

A single count supports this clone. The V gene is TRBV27, the J gene TRBJ1-4, with D possibly being TRBD1 (5 bases). CDR3 length: 13 amino acids. Germline assignment: CDR1 MNHEY and CDR2 SMNVEV (reference sequence). V was pared by 8 bases and J by 1 base, with 8 bases between. CDR3 protein: CASGGGTNEKLFF. As DNA, the CDR3 is TGTGCCAGCGGGGGGGGAACTAATGAAAAACTGTTTTTT.

The V gene is TRBV10-1, the J gene TRBJ1-5, with D maybe TRBD1 (5 bases). CDR1 is WNHNN, CDR2 SYGVQD, per germline (reference sequence). The V end was cut by 7 bases, the J end by 6 bases, with 22 bases between. This CDR3 spans 16 amino acids. CDR3 sequence: CASTVPGTGGGQPQHF. The CDR3 nucleotides read TGCGCCAGCACGGTTCCCGGGACTGGGGGAGGTCAGCCCCAGCATTTT.

This clone occurred many times. This chain uses TRBV7-6 with TRBJ1-1, with 9 nucleotides matching TRBD1. The CDR3 extends over 14 amino acids. The ends lost 4 bases at V and 5 bases at J; junction bases unmatched: 5. The germline gives CDR1 SGHVS, CDR2 FNYEAQ. This CDR3 reads CASSWGQGETEAFF. The CDR3 DNA follows: TGTGCCAGCAGCTGGGGACAGGGTGAGACTGAAGCTTTCTTT.

The chain has TRBV6-5 and TRBJ1-1; the D gene is possibly TRBD1 (6 bases). There are 14 residues in the CDR3. CDR1 and CDR2 (germline): MNHEY, SVGAGI. The V gene lost 7 bases and the J gene lost 0 bases, with 12 bases spanning the gap. CDR3 in amino acids: CASKGDRLNTEAFF. The DNA for the CDR3 is TGTGCCAGCAAGGGGGACCGGCTGAACACTGAAGCTTTCTTT.

This chain links TRBV19 with TRBJ2-7; TRBD2 is a possible D gene (5 bases). V was trimmed by 3 bases and J by 2 bases, leaving 14 bases between them. The CDR3 extends over 15 amino acids. The germline V gene encodes CDR1 LNHDA and CDR2 SQIVND (reference sequence). DNA for the CDR3: TGTGCCAGTAGTATCATGGGAGAAAGTCCCTACGAGCAGTACTTC. This encodes CASSIMGESPYEQYF.

This clone was observed a few times. This chain connects TRBV9 to TRBJ2-5; the match to TRBD1 covers 7 bases. The CDR3 is made up of 15 amino acids. CDR1 and CDR2 (germline): SGDLS, YYNGEE. Germline trimming cut 0 bases from V and 4 bases from J; bases unmatched to any gene: 6. The chain's CDR3 is CASSVAQGRIETQYF. The CDR3 DNA sequence: TGTGCCAGCAGCGTAGCACAGGGGCGCATAGAGACCCAGTACTTC.

The chain links TRBV7-9 to TRBJ1-2; no clear D gene. The CDR3 extends over 14 amino acids. V was pared by 0 bases and J by 5 bases, with 10 bases between. Germline CDR1 SEHNR, CDR2 FQNEAQ (reference sequence). CDR3 amino acids: CASSLAALDYGYTF. In nucleotides, the CDR3 is TGTGCCAGCAGCTTAGCCGCGCTAGATTATGGCTACACCTTC.

The chain links TRBV4-1 to TRBJ2-1, with 9 bases that match TRBD2. The CDR3 is 18 amino acids. V lost 1 base to trimming and J lost 2 bases; unmatched junction nucleotides: 9. CDR1 MGHRA and CDR2 YSYEKL come from the germline V gene. The CDR3 region is CASSQVFGGGAAYNEQFF. The CDR3 DNA sequence: TGCGCCAGCAGCCAAGTGTTTGGCGGGGGGGCCGCCTACAATGAGCAGTTCTTC.

The genes are TRBV18 and TRBJ2-5; D is ambiguous. This CDR3 comprises 16 residues. CDR1 KGHSH and CDR2 LQKENI come from the germline V gene. V was trimmed by 0 bases and J by 5 bases, leaving 16 bases between them. Here the CDR3 DNA reads TGTGCCAGCTCACCACCGCCCCGGGTGCCATCGGAGACCCAGTACTTC. Residues: CASSPPPRVPSETQYF.